This T cell receptor beta chain was captured by sequencing in a study of response to subunit inactivated influenza vaccine. Findings and limits, study-wide: Only a handful of new T cells, the authors suggested, are recruited with each seasonal influenza vaccination.

V lost 8 bases to trimming and J lost 5 bases, with 22 bases between them. This CDR3 is 15 amino acids long. Germline CDR1 is MNHNS and CDR2 is SASEGT. Note on this clonotype: Its antigen is still unknown.

TCRdb re-called the RT-PCR reads through MiXCR, storing one row per CDR3 protein. The table lists hundreds of thousands of distinct CDR3 sequences, about 15% of them singletons. This sample comprised PBMCs from blood, obtained 14 days before vaccination. J is TRBJ2-7 and V is TRBV6-1; D may match TRBD1 or TRBD2 (6 bases each). The TCR comes from a man aged 50 to 60 who received an inactivated influenza vaccine. CDR3 in DNA: TGTGCCAGCCGCTTTACCGGGGGCCCTACGGACGAGCAGTACTTC. This encodes CASRFTGGPTDEQYF.